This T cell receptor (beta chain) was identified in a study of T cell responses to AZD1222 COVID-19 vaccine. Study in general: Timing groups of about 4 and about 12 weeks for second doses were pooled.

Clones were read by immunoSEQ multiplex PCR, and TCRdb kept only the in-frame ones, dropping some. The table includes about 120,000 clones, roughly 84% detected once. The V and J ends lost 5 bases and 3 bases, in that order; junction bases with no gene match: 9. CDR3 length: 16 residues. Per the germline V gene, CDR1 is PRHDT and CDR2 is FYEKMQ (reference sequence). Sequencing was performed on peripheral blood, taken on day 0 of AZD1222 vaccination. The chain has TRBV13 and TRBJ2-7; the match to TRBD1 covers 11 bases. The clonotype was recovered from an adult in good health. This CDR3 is CASSKSGTGGIYEQYF. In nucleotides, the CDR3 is TGTGCCAGCAGCAAAAGCGGGACAGGGGGGATCTACGAGCAGTACTTC.